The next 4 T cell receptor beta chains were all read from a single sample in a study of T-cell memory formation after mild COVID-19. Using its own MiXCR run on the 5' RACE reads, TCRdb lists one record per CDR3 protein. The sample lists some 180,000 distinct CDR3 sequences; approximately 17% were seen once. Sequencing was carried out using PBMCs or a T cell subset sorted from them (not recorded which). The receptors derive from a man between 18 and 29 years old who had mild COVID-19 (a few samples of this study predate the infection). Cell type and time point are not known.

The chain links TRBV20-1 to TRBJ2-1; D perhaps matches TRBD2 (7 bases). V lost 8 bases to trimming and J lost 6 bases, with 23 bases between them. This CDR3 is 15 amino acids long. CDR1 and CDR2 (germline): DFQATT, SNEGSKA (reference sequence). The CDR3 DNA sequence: TGCAGTCCAGGAGGTGTCGGGGGGCTAACCAATGAGCAGTTCTTC. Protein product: CSPGGVGGLTNEQFF.

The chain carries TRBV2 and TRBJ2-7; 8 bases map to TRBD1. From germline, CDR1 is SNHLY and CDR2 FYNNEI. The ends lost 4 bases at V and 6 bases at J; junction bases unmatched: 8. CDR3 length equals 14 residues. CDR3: CASSARAGGLEQYF. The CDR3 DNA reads TGTGCCAGCAGTGCTCGGGCAGGGGGCCTCGAGCAGTACTTC.

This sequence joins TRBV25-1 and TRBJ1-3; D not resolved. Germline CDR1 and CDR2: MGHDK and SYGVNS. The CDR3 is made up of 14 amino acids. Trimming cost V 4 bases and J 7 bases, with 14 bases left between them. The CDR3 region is CASSAWEQTNTIYF. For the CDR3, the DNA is TGTGCCAGCAGTGCCTGGGAGCAGACGAACACCATATATTTT.

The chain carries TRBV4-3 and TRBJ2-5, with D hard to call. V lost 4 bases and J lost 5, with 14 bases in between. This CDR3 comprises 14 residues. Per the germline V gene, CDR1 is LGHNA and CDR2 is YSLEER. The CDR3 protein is CASSPYFGRETQYF. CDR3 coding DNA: TGCGCCAGCAGCCCTTATTTTGGAAGGGAGACCCAGTACTTC.